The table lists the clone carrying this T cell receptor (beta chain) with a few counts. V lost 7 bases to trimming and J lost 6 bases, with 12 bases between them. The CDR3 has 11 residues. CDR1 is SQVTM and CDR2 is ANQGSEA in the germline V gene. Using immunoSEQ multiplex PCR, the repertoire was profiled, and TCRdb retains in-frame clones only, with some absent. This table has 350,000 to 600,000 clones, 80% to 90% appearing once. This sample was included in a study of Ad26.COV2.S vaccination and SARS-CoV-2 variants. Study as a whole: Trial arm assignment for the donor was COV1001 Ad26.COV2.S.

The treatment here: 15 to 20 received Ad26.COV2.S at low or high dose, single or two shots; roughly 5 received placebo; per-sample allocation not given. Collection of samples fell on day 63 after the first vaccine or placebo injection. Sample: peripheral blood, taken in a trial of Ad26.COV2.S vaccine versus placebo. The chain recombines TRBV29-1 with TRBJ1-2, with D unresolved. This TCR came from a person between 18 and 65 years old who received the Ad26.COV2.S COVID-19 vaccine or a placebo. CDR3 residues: CSARGGNGYTF. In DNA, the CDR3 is TGCAGCGCCCGGGGAGGTAATGGCTACACCTTC. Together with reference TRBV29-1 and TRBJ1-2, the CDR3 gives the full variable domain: SAVISQKPSRDICQRGTSLTIQCQVDSQVTMMFWYRQQPGQSLTLIATANQGSEATYESGFVIDKFPISRPNLTFSTLTVSNMSPEDSSIYLCSARGGNGYTFGSGTRLTVV.